A selection of T cell receptor beta chains follows, all from one sample in a study of cytomegalovirus exposure and HLA in healthy donors. Method: immunoSEQ multiplex PCR; TCRdb's copy keeps in-frame clones and lacks some. The sample has over 200,000 clones, about four fifths seen once. Sequencing was performed on PBMCs. The origin of the receptors is a woman aged 40 to 49 in good health and CMV-seropositive. CDR3s include the opening cysteine and the closing phenylalanine or tryptophan. A D gene is named only where the DNA matches it firmly. Part of the rows lack a size; the others show once, few, many or a class for expanded clones.

j_gene: TRBJ1-1; d_gene: TRBD1; abundance: .; v_gene: TRBV5-1; CDR3nt: TGCGCCAGCAGCTTGGACGGCAGGGGGCAGGGTGAAGCTTTCTTT; CDR3aa: CASSLDGRGQGEAFF
j_gene: TRBJ1-4; d_gene: .; abundance: .; v_gene: TRBV7-2; CDR3nt: TGTGCCAGCAGCTTAGACATACGGGCTAATGAAAAACTGTTTTTT; CDR3aa: CASSLDIRANEKLFF
j_gene: TRBJ2-5; d_gene: TRBD1; abundance: .; v_gene: TRBV6-6; CDR3nt: TGTGCCAGCAGTTCCCCGGGACAGGGCCAAGAGACCCAGTACTTC; CDR3aa: CASSSPGQGQETQYF
j_gene: TRBJ2-5; d_gene: TRBD1; abundance: .; v_gene: TRBV5-1; CDR3nt: TGCGCCAGCAGCGCCGGGGACAGATACTTTCAAGAGACCCAGTACTTC; CDR3aa: CASSAGDRYFQETQYF
j_gene: TRBJ2-1; d_gene: .; abundance: once; v_gene: TRBV7-9; CDR3nt: TGTTCCAGCAGCATTAATCCTGAGCAGTTCTTC; CDR3aa: CSSSINPEQFF
j_gene: TRBJ2-7; d_gene: .; abundance: .; v_gene: TRBV7-2; CDR3nt: TGTGCCAGCAGCTTAGCAAGTACTGGCAGGGTCGAGCAGTACTTC; CDR3aa: CASSLASTGRVEQYF
j_gene: TRBJ2-7; d_gene: TRBD1; abundance: .; v_gene: TRBV9; CDR3nt: TGTGCCAGTTCCCCGGGACAGGGTTTTTACGAGCAGTACTTC; CDR3aa: CASSPGQGFYEQYF
j_gene: TRBJ1-1; d_gene: .; abundance: .; v_gene: TRBV18; CDR3nt: TGTGCCAGCTCACCCGACAGGTCCAACACTGAAGCTTTCTTT; CDR3aa: CASSPDRSNTEAFF
j_gene: TRBJ1-4; d_gene: TRBD1; abundance: .; v_gene: TRBV7-9; CDR3nt: TGTGCCAGCAGCGGGACAGGGGTTTTGACTACTAATGAAAAACTGTTTTTT; CDR3aa: CASSGTGVLTTNEKLFF
j_gene: TRBJ1-3; d_gene: .; abundance: .; v_gene: TRBV9; CDR3nt: TGTGCCAGCAGCGTAGGGTGGGAGGCTGGAAACACCATATATTTT; CDR3aa: CASSVGWEAGNTIYF
j_gene: TRBJ1-6; d_gene: .; abundance: .; v_gene: TRBV30; CDR3nt: TGTGCCTGGAGTGTATCGGGGGGTTTCACGCGTTCACCCCTCCACTTT; CDR3aa: CAWSVSGGFTRSPLHF
j_gene: TRBJ2-5; d_gene: TRBD1; abundance: .; v_gene: TRBV9; CDR3nt: TGTGCCAGCAGCGCGGGGACAGGGGTAGGGGAGACCCAGTACTTC; CDR3aa: CASSAGTGVGETQYF
j_gene: TRBJ1-4; d_gene: .; abundance: .; v_gene: TRBV4-1; CDR3nt: TGCGCCAGCAGCCGTGAGGGAGCGGGAAATGAAAAACTGTTTTTT; CDR3aa: CASSREGAGNEKLFF
j_gene: TRBJ2-1; d_gene: .; abundance: .; v_gene: TRBV7-9; CDR3nt: TGTGCCAGCAGCCCCGGCCTAGCGTCGTCCTACAATGAGCAGTTCTTC; CDR3aa: CASSPGLASSYNEQFF
j_gene: TRBJ1-5; d_gene: .; abundance: .; v_gene: TRBV7-9; CDR3nt: TGTGCCAGCAGCCACGTAAGAGGAAATAGCAATCAGCCCCAGCATTTT; CDR3aa: CASSHVRGNSNQPQHF
j_gene: TRBJ2-5; d_gene: .; abundance: .; v_gene: TRBV5-6; CDR3nt: TGTGCCAGCAGCTTTGGTACAGGAATGGAGACCCAGTACTTC; CDR3aa: CASSFGTGMETQYF
j_gene: TRBJ1-6; d_gene: TRBD1; abundance: .; v_gene: TRBV5-1; CDR3nt: TGCGCCAGCAGTGAAACAGGGGCACCCCTCCACTTT; CDR3aa: CASSETGAPLHF
j_gene: TRBJ1-2; d_gene: TRBD1; abundance: .; v_gene: TRBV9; CDR3nt: TGTGCCAGCAGCGTAGACAGGGGCTGGGGCTACACCTTC; CDR3aa: CASSVDRGWGYTF
j_gene: TRBJ2-1; d_gene: .; abundance: few; v_gene: TRBV5-1; CDR3nt: TGCGCCAGCAGCTTGTCGAACATCCCCTCCTACAATGAGCAGTTCTTC; CDR3aa: CASSLSNIPSYNEQFF
j_gene: TRBJ1-6; d_gene: .; abundance: .; v_gene: TRBV9; CDR3nt: TGTGCCAGCAGCGTAGGGTCAGGGTATAATTCACCCCTCCACTTT; CDR3aa: CASSVGSGYNSPLHF
j_gene: TRBJ2-7; d_gene: .; abundance: .; v_gene: TRBV6-1; CDR3nt: TGTGCCAGCAGTTTAGAGACTGCCGCCTACGAGCAGTACTTC; CDR3aa: CASSLETAAYEQYF
j_gene: TRBJ1-2; d_gene: TRBD1; abundance: .; v_gene: TRBV5-1; CDR3nt: TGCGCCAGCAGCTCAGCCAGGACAGGGGGGGACTATGGCTACACCTTC; CDR3aa: CASSSARTGGDYGYTF
j_gene: TRBJ2-5; d_gene: .; abundance: once; v_gene: TRBV2; CDR3nt: TGTGCCAGCATGTACTACCGAGAGACCCAGTACTTC; CDR3aa: CASMYYRETQYF
j_gene: TRBJ2-7; d_gene: TRBD2; abundance: .; v_gene: TRBV9; CDR3nt: TGTGCCAGCCTAGCGGGACAGCGGGAGTCCTACGAGCAGTACTTC; CDR3aa: CASLAGQRESYEQYF
j_gene: TRBJ2-5; d_gene: .; abundance: .; v_gene: TRBV25-1; CDR3nt: TGTGCCAGCAGTGAACCCCCCCGAGGCAAAGAGACCCAGTACTTC; CDR3aa: CASSEPPRGKETQYF
j_gene: TRBJ1-5; d_gene: .; abundance: .; v_gene: TRBV27; CDR3nt: TGTGCCAGCAGTCCAGTGGCGACGCGGAATCAGCCCCAGCATTTT; CDR3aa: CASSPVATRNQPQHF
j_gene: TRBJ1-3; d_gene: .; abundance: .; v_gene: TRBV2; CDR3nt: TGTGCCGGAGGTCTGAGAAACACCATATATTTT; CDR3aa: CAGGLRNTIYF
j_gene: TRBJ2-3; d_gene: .; abundance: .; v_gene: TRBV7-8; CDR3nt: TGTGCCAGCAGCTTTTACAAGCGGGACAGGTTTATGGGGAGCACAGATACGCAGTATTTT; CDR3aa: CASSFYKRDRFMGSTDTQYF
j_gene: TRBJ2-7; d_gene: TRBD1; abundance: .; v_gene: TRBV7-2; CDR3nt: TGTGCCAGCAGCCGCCGGGACAGCTACGAGCAGTACTTC; CDR3aa: CASSRRDSYEQYF
j_gene: TRBJ2-3; d_gene: TRBD1; abundance: few; v_gene: TRBV7-8; CDR3nt: TGTGCCAGCAGCTTCTTGACAGGGCCCGTGACAGATACGCAGTATTTT; CDR3aa: CASSFLTGPVTDTQYF
j_gene: TRBJ2-5; d_gene: TRBD1; abundance: .; v_gene: TRBV2; CDR3nt: TGTGCCAGCTCGCCCGGAGGGACAGGACAAGAGACCCAGTACTTC; CDR3aa: CASSPGGTGQETQYF
j_gene: TRBJ2-7; d_gene: .; abundance: .; v_gene: TRBV2; CDR3nt: TGTGCCAGCAGTCTCACAGGGCACGAGCAGTACTTC; CDR3aa: CASSLTGHEQYF
j_gene: TRBJ1-1; d_gene: TRBD1; abundance: once; v_gene: TRBV9; CDR3nt: TGTGCCAGCAGCCCAAGGACAGGGAACACTGAAGCTTTCTTT; CDR3aa: CASSPRTGNTEAFF
j_gene: TRBJ1-6; d_gene: TRBD1; abundance: few; v_gene: TRBV10-2; CDR3nt: TGCGCCAGCAGTTCCGGGACAGGGATGCATTCACCCCTCCACTTT; CDR3aa: CASSSGTGMHSPLHF
j_gene: TRBJ2-1; d_gene: .; abundance: .; v_gene: TRBV18; CDR3nt: TGTGCCAGCTCACTGACTTATAGCTCCTACAATGAGCAGTTCTTC; CDR3aa: CASSLTYSSYNEQFF
j_gene: TRBJ1-4; d_gene: .; abundance: .; v_gene: TRBV11-2; CDR3nt: TGTGCCAGCAGCTTCGGGATTAATGAAAAACTGTTTTTT; CDR3aa: CASSFGINEKLFF
j_gene: TRBJ2-2; d_gene: TRBD1; abundance: .; v_gene: TRBV5-4; CDR3nt: TGTGCCAGCAGCGGACAGGGGCGGTTTAACACCGGGGAGCTGTTTTTT; CDR3aa: CASSGQGRFNTGELFF
j_gene: TRBJ2-7; d_gene: .; abundance: few; v_gene: TRBV7-9; CDR3nt: TGTGCCACCGACTTCTTCGGGCGGTCGGGGTCCTTC; CDR3aa: CATDFFGRSGSF
j_gene: TRBJ2-7; d_gene: .; abundance: .; v_gene: TRBV10-2; CDR3nt: TGCGCCAGCAGCCAGACAGTCTACGAGCAGTACTTC; CDR3aa: CASSQTVYEQYF